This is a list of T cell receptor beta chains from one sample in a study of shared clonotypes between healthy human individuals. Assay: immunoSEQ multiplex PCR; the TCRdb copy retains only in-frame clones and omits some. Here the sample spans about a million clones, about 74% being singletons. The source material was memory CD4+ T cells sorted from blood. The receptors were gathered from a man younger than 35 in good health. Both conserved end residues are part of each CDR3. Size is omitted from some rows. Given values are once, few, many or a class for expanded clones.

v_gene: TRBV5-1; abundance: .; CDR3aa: CASGSGPTYEQYF
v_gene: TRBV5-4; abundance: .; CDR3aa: CASSLRSTGGGETQYF
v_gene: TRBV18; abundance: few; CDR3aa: CASSEKLNSPLHF
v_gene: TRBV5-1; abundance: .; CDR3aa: CASSLQDPAGELFF
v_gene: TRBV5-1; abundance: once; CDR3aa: CASSLEINSPLHF
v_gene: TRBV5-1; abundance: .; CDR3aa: CASSPEARGGTDTQYF
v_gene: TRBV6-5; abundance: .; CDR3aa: CASSDPQAEAFF
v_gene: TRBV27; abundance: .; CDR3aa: CAQKRTGSPCSNQPQHF
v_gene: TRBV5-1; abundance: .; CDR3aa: CASSSARSRGTGELFF
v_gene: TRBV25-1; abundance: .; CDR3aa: CASSDGQANTGELFF
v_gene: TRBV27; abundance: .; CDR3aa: CASSLSGTVPYEQYF
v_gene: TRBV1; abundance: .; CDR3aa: CTSRLRLRKTYGYTF
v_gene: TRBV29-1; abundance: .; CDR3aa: CSGVEGVSYNEQFF
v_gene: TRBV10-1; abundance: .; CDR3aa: CASSEERGSTDTQYF
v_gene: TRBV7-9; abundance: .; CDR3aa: CASSLPLNTGELFF
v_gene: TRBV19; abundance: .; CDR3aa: CASSDRASNQPQHF
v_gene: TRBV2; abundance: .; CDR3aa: CASVEEQGGGGYTF
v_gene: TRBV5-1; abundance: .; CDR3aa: CASSWPAEETQYF
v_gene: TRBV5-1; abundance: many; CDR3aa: CASSLSPTSGGLTDTQYF
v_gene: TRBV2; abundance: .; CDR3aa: CAKRSLNTGELFF
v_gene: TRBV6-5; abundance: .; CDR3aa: CASRDGTSTGEQFF
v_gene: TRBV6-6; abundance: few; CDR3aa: CASSYSLGGEDSPLHF
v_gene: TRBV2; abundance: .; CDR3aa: CASSVEWDFYEQYF
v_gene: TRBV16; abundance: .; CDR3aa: CASSQSESRAYGYTF
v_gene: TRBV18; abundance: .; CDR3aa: CASSPPGTGSDIQYF
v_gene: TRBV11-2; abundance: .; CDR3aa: CASSFQGGGPAGTDTQYF
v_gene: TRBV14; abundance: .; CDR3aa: CASSQAGGADTQYF
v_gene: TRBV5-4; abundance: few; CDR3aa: CASSSGPYEQYF
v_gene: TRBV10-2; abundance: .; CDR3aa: CASSREMNTEAFF
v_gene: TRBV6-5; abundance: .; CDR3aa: CASSAVGTGNSPLHF
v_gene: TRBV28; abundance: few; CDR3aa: CASRNGQGFNQPQHF
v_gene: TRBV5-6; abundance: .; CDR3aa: CASRPGWAGTDTQYF
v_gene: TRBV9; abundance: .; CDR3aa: CASSELTAAGNTIYF
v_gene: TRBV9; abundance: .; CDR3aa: CASSVEGGPQHF
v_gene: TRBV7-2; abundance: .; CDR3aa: CASSRDGFNEQFF
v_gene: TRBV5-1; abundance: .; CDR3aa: CASSSKGQGTEAFF
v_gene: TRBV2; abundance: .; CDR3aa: CASKSGRGYNEQFF
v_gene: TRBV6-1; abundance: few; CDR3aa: CASSEALGARSTDTQYF
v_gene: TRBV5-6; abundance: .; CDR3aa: CASSLTGGGSQETQYF
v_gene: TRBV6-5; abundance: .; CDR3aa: CASSSETGRGAEAFF
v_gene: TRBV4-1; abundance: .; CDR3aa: CASSQESPVPSSYNSPLHF
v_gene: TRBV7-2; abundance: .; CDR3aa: CASSLAPVMGNEQFF
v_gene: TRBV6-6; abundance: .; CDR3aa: CASSPGLALHEQFF
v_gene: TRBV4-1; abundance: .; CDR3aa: CASSQEVHLTETQYF
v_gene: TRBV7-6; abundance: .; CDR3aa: CASSLAGVGETQYF
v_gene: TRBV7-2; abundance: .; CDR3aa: CASSPAGLTTEAFF